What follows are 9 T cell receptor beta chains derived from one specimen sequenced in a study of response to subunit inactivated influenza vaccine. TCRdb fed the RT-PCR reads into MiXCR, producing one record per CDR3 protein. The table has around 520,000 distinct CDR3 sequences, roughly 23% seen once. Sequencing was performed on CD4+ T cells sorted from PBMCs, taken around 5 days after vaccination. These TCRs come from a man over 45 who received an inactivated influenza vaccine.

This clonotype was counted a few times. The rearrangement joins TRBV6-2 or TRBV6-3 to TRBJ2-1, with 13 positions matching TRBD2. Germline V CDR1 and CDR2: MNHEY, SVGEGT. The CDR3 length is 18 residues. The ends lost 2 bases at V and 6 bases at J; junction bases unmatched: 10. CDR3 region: CASSYTVLGTSGTNEQFF. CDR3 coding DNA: TGTGCCAGCAGTTACACGGTTCTCGGGACTAGCGGGACCAATGAGCAGTTCTTC.

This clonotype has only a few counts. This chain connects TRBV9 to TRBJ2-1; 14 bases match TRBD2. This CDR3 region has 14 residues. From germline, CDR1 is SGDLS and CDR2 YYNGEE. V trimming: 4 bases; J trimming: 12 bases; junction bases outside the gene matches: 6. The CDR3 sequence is CASSPRTSGRMQFF. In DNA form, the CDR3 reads TGTGCCAGCAGCCCCCGGACTAGCGGGAGGATGCAGTTCTTC.

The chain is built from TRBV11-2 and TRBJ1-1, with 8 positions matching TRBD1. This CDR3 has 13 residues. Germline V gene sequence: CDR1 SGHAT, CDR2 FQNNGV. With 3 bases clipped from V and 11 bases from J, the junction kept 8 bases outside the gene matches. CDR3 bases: TGTGCCAGCAGCTTCCGGACAGGGCGCCCGGCTTTCTTT. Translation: CASSFRTGRPAFF. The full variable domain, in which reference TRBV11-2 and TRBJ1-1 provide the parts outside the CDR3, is EAGVAQSPRYKIIEKRQSVAFWCNPISGHATLYWYQQILGQGPKLLIQFQNNGVVDDSQLPKDRFSAERLKGVDSTLKIQPAKLEDSAVYLCASSFRTGRPAFFGQGTRLTVV.

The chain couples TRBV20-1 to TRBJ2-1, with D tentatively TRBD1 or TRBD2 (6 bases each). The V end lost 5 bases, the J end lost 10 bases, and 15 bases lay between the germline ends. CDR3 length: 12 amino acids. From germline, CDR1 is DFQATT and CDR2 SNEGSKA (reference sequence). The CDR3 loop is CSALEGGGEQFF. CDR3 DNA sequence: TGCAGTGCTCTTGAGGGGGGCGGGGAGCAGTTCTTC.

Written as DNA, the CDR3 is TGTGCCAGCAGCTTAGCAATAAGGTCAGGAGAAGCTTTCTTT. It encodes CASSLAIRSGEAFF. This chain joins TRBV7-8 and TRBJ1-1; D remains unclear. Trimming took off 0 bases at V and 8 bases at J, with 13 bases between the two ends. CDR1 and CDR2 from the germline V gene are SGHVS and FQNEAQ. The CDR3 spans 14 residues.

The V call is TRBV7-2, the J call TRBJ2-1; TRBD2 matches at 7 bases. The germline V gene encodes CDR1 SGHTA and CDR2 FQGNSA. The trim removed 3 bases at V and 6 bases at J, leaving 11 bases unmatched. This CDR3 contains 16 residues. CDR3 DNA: TGTGCCAGCAGCTTTCAGGAGGGGAGGGCCCTCAATGAGCAGTTCTTC. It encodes CASSFQEGRALNEQFF. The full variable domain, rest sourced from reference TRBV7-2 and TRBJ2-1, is GAGVSQSPSNKVTEKGKDVELRCDPISGHTALYWYRQSLGQGLEFLIYFQGNSAPDKSGLPSDRFSAERTGGSVSTLTIQRTQQEDSAVYLCASSFQEGRALNEQFFGPGTRLTVL.

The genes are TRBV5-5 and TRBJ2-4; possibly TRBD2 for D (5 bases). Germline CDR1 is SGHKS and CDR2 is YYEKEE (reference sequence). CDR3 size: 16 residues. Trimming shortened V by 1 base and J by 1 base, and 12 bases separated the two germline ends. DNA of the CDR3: TGTGCCAGCAGCTTGACGGGGAACCGGGCCAAAAACATTCAGTACTTC. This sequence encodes CASSLTGNRAKNIQYF.

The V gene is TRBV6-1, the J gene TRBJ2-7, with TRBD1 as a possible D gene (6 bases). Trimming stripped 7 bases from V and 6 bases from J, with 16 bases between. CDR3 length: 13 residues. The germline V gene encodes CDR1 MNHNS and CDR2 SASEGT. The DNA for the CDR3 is TGTGCCAGCACCGAGACCGTCAGGGGCGAGCAGTACTTC. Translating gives CASTETVRGEQYF.

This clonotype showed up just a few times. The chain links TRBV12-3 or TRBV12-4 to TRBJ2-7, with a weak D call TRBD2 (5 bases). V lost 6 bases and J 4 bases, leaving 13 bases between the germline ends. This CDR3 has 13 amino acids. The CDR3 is CASRLGSRYEQYF. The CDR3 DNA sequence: TGTGCCAGCAGACTAGGTAGCAGATACGAGCAGTACTTC.